This T cell receptor beta chain was obtained from a study of CD8 T cells in ankylosing spondylitis. TCRdb re-called the 5' RACE reads through MiXCR, storing one row per CDR3 protein. The table includes roughly 150,000 distinct CDR3 sequences, about 6.7% detected once. This clonotype has at least ten counts. Trimming removed 8 bases from V and 0 bases from J, with 11 bases in between. The CDR3 extends over 15 amino acids. V gene TRBV12-3 or TRBV12-4 combines with J gene TRBJ2-6; possible D gene TRBD2, 5 bases. The material sequenced was blood, either unsorted or a sorted T cell fraction (not recorded which). This clonotype was sampled from a female donor with ankylosing spondylitis or in good health (not recorded which). The CDR3, as DNA: TGTGCCAGCGGAACTAGTGTCTCTGGGGCCAACGTCCTGACTTTC. This translates into CASGTSVSGANVLTF.